Listed here are 9 T cell receptor beta chains from one sample, sequenced in a study of human T cells and chemical hapten exposure. TCRdb analysed the RACE reads with MiXCR anew, one entry per CDR3 protein. The sample consists of tens of thousands of distinct CDR3 sequences, 10% of them appearing once. The time point: patch test 2, 6 weeks after DPC sensitization. Treatment noted: therapeutic diphenylcyclopropenone sensitization with weekly scalp DPC. The sample here was whole blood, taken in connection with sensitization to the hapten diphenylcyclopropenone (DPC). These receptors were collected from a woman in her 50s with alopecia areata. Some clones in this sample may be carry-over from other donors' samples.

This clonotype appeared many times. The chain combines TRBV7-8 with TRBJ1-5; 9 bases are a match to TRBD1. The ends lost 1 base at V and 2 bases at J; junction bases unmatched: 3. This CDR3 is 16 amino acids long. CDR1 is SGHVS, CDR2 FQNEAQ, per germline. CDR3 DNA sequence: TGTGCCAGCAGCTTAGGGAGGACAGGGGGCAATCAGCCCCAGCATTTT. Amino acids: CASSLGRTGGNQPQHF.

This clonotype was picked up many times. CDR3: CASSSRDRAFQPQHF. DNA of the CDR3: TGTGCCAGCAGCTCCCGGGACAGGGCGTTTCAGCCCCAGCATTTT. The chain links TRBV6-5 to TRBJ1-5, with 9 bases aligning to TRBD1. The J segment lost 6 bases and the V segment lost 6 bases, leaving 9 bases of the junction unmatched. This CDR3 spans 15 amino acids. Germline V gene sequence: CDR1 MNHEY, CDR2 SVGAGI.

At least ten counts were recorded for this clonotype. The genes are TRBV5-1 and TRBJ2-3; 9 bases fit TRBD1. This CDR3 is 15 amino acids long. Per germline, CDR1 SGHRS and CDR2 YFSETQ. Losses at the gene ends were 7 bases for V and 4 bases for J; bases not matched to a gene: 10. The CDR3 DNA follows: TGCGCCAGCGTAAGGACAGGGGTTGAGTCAGATACGCAGTATTTT. Translating gives CASVRTGVESDTQYF.

The rearrangement links TRBV7-3 to TRBJ2-3, with D perhaps TRBD2 (5 bases). Trimming removed 0 bases from V and 2 bases from J, with 9 bases in between. Germline V lookup: CDR1 SGHTA, CDR2 FQGTGA. CDR3 size: 15 residues. CDR3 region: CASSLTRLATDTQYF. The CDR3 DNA follows: TGTGCCAGCAGCTTAACCCGCCTAGCCACAGATACGCAGTATTTT.

The chain has TRBV5-1 and TRBJ2-1, with 13 positions matching TRBD2. Germline V CDR1 and CDR2: SGHRS, YFSETQ. With 1 base clipped from V and 2 bases from J, the junction kept 6 bases outside the gene matches. This CDR3 comprises 18 residues. CDR3: CASSLRTSGSSTYNEQFF. The CDR3 nucleotides are TGCGCCAGCAGCTTGAGGACTAGCGGGAGCTCCACCTACAATGAGCAGTTCTTC. Drawing the rest from reference TRBV5-1 and TRBJ2-1, the complete variable domain is KAGVTQTPRYLIKTRGQQVTLSCSPISGHRSVSWYQQTPGQGLQFLFEYFSETQRNKGNFPGRFSGRQFSNSRSEMNVSTLELGDSALYLCASSLRTSGSSTYNEQFFGPGTRLTVL.

This clonotype was counted ten times or more. This chain connects TRBV19 to TRBJ2-1, with TRBD2 matching over 13 bases. From germline, CDR1 is LNHDA and CDR2 SQIVND (reference sequence). This CDR3 comprises 15 residues. The V gene end was trimmed by 5 bases and the J gene end by 4 bases; junction bases not matched to a gene: 2. This chain's CDR3 is CASSLLAGGYNEQFF. The DNA of the CDR3 is TGTGCCAGTAGTTTACTAGCGGGAGGGTACAATGAGCAGTTCTTC.

The CDR3 spells CSLSPGNTEAFF. The CDR3 DNA reads as TGCAGCCTTTCCCCAGGGAACACTGAAGCTTTCTTT. The V call is TRBV29-1, the J call TRBJ1-1, with D uncertain. Germline values: CDR1 SQVTM, CDR2 ANQGSEA. This CDR3 contains 12 residues. V gave up 8 bases and J gave up 1 base, with 11 bases separating them.

This clonotype was counted at least ten times. V usage is TRBV20-1 and J usage is TRBJ2-1; D may correspond to TRBD1 or TRBD2 (5 bases each). Germline CDR1 is DFQATT and CDR2 is SNEGSKA (reference sequence). Trimming removed 6 bases from V and 2 bases from J, with 14 bases in between. The CDR3 is 14 amino acids. The CDR3 reads CSAVGENTYNEQFF. CDR3 nucleotides: TGCAGTGCCGTGGGGGAAAACACCTACAATGAGCAGTTCTTC.

This clonotype was seen ten or more times. The rearrangement uses TRBV4-1 and TRBJ2-1; the D is unclear. There are 16 residues in the CDR3. V was trimmed by 1 base and J by 7 bases, leaving 17 bases between them. Per germline, CDR1 MGHRA and CDR2 YSYEKL. This CDR3 reads CASSQVSGPTGNEQFF. In DNA, the CDR3 is TGCGCCAGCAGCCAAGTCTCGGGCCCTACCGGAAATGAGCAGTTCTTC.